This TCR beta chain is drawn from a study of CD8 T cells in Susac syndrome. RNA was extracted with the RNeasy kit, and a quantity of roughly 0.5 to 1 ug was reverse transcribed using random hexamers. MiXCR, run by TCRdb on the immunoSEQ multiplex PCR reads, gives a single entry per CDR3 protein. Found here are about 190,000 distinct CDR3 sequences, more than 85% of them singletons; the top ten hold around 0.15%. Sequenced input: CD8+ T cells from PBMCs. This receptor was identified in a human donor with Susac syndrome.

The CDR3 spells CASSSRVSYEQYF. As DNA, the CDR3 is TGTGCCAGCAGCTCCCGAGTTAGCTACGAGCAGTACTTC. V usage is TRBV3-1 and J usage is TRBJ2-7; the D is unclear. The V end lost 5 bases, the J end lost 3 bases, and 11 bases lay between the germline ends. In germline, CDR1 is LGHDT, CDR2 YNNKEL (reference sequence). The CDR3 contains 13 residues.